This TCR beta chain was found in a study of shared clonotypes between healthy human individuals (dated by TCRdb to the early 2020s). In terms of the full investigation: A few men and a couple of women, aged 18 to 49 years, made up the cohort. To increase sequencing depth and limit assay-specific biases, TCR repertoire library preparation and sequencing were carried out by different laboratories using diverse techniques. Blood TCR repertoires of about 5 healthy adults were deeply sequenced to estimate repertoire size and the extent of clonotype sharing between individuals. For each donor, CD4 naive and CD4 memory were each given three plates, CD8 naive was given two plates, and CD8 memory was given one plate. Leukapheresis yielded between about 0.94 and 10 billion PBMCs per donor.

Regarding this clone: Its antigen is unknown. Base qualities are not provided; no much larger clone lies one nucleotide away.

TCR CDR3 regions were amplified from genomic DNA by multiplex PCR using the deep immunoSEQ assay. Genomic DNA extracted from each cell subset was distributed evenly over all wells of several immunoSEQ 96-well plates, and each plate served as one replicate. For sorted subsets, approximately 200 ng of genomic DNA, equivalent to 30,000 or so T cell genomes, went into each replicate PCR. The purified libraries were quantified using a Qubit 3.0 fluorometer, sized with a Bioanalyzer 2100, and then quantified again using the KAPA Library Quantification kit. Every immunoSEQ 96-well plate was sequenced on a separate single-read 150-cycle Illumina NextSeq 550 flow cell. The authors' pipeline ran thus. Because the immunoSEQ output included only junctional sequences and no quality scores, the filtering could not be the same as the filtering used for full-length reads. To assign V/J genes and CDR3, sequences were annotated using PyIR, a Python wrapper for IgBLAST v1.9, with IMGT germline references. Reads with weak V/J assignments (E-value above 1e-6), missing CDR3, stop codons, out-of-frame junctions, or ambiguous translated residues were removed. V3J clonotypes were defined as sequences sharing an identical inferred V gene, J gene, and CDR3 amino acid sequence. Percentage overlap between repertoires was computed as shared unique clonotypes divided by the size of the smaller repertoire. Three approaches were used to assess repertoire richness: RTK rarefaction, the Chao1 estimator, and Recon v2.1 estimates of unobserved clonotypes. Generation probabilities for all TCRbeta clonotypes obtained by the gDNA method from several donors were computed using OLGA. TCRdb took this table from immuneACCESS and kept in-frame rearrangements with V and J called. Such tables lack part of the clones; where checked against another copy, unresolved V genes explain under half of the gap, and the rest is unexplained. That table furnishes V, J and clone size, whereas the DNA furnished D and trimming. The sample data list a few million clones, and 90% to 95% of these were observed just once. Of the sample, 0.13% to 0.15% is held by the ten largest clones.

Beyond this particular receptor, the publication reports: Incomplete sequencing was indicated by rarefaction of sorted-subset datasets, despite the large sequencing depth. Based on pairwise subsampling, the degree of clonotype sharing among donors was expected to be affected by sequencing depth. Sampling was limited to blood, and TCR repertoires in tissue likely differ from TCR repertoires in blood. The genetic and exposure-history diversity represented was limited by the small number of donors. Naive subsets generally had larger estimated clonotype richness than memory subsets did. Clonotypes shared by all four sorted-subset donors showed higher generation probabilities than non-shared clonotypes. Across several donors, about 5.2% of naive CD4, 3% to 3.5% of naive CD8, 2.3% of memory CD4, and approximately 0.4% of memory CD8 clonotypes were shared.

The CDR3 runs 15 amino acids, cysteine and phenylalanine included. Only the CDR3 region is kept as DNA, spanning 45 bases read in frame from base 1. CDR1 and CDR2, looked up from the germline V gene, are SGHNT and YENEEA. A distance of 18 bases separates the germline ends of V and J, which lose 4 bases and 6 bases respectively. Donors were healthy HIV-negative adults with no recently reported acute infections or vaccinations. Only Caucasian adults living in Nashville, Tennessee, USA were represented among the donors. CD4+ T cells were enriched by magnetic negative selection, after which naive cells were positively selected on CD45RA and the negative fraction was taken as the memory subset. Blood was collected by leukapheresis, and PBMCs were isolated by Ficoll-Histopaque density gradient centrifugation and then cryopreserved in liquid nitrogen vapor phase. Analytical flow cytometry was used to check the purity and quantity of every magnetically sorted T cell population. From each sorted fraction, genomic DNA was isolated and quantified by UV absorbance on a Nanodrop 2000c.

This receptor was taken from a man between 18 and 35 years old in good health. Sequencing input: naive CD4+ T cells sorted from blood. The sample's cell subset or site, from its label and the paper: CD45RA+ positively selected. This receptor chain uses TRBV11-3 and TRBJ1-1; TRBD1 could be the D gene, as 6 bases match. The DNA sequence is as follows: TGTGCCAGCAGCTCTGGGTTGGACAGTAACGCTGAAGCTTTCTTT. The encoded protein is CASSSGLDSNAEAFF.